This T cell receptor (beta chain) originates from a study of T cell repertoires in cytomegalovirus infection. Across the study: Shared public TCR beta signatures pointed to both CMV infection and a matching HLA type.

Germline CDR1 and CDR2: DFQATT and SNEGSKA (reference sequence). This CDR3 comprises 15 residues. V shed 1 base and J shed 4 bases, with 13 bases lying between them. Study results and caveats: What dominated the ex vivo response were HLA-C-restricted CMV-specific TCR beta clonotypes.

In regard to this clonotype: Its antigen is as yet unknown.

TCRdb itself ran the reads through MiXCR, one entry per CDR3 protein. The repertoire holds 150,000 to 200,000 distinct CDR3 sequences, with 28% as singletons. The sequenced material came from PBMCs. This clonotype originated in a human donor in good health (CMV status not recorded). Some clones in this sample may be carry-over from other donors' samples. The J gene is TRBJ2-2, the V gene TRBV20-1, with D perhaps TRBD2 (5 bases). The CDR3 nucleotides are TGCAGTGCTAGAGTTGAGGGCCGGGGCACCGGGGAGCTGTTTTTT. Its translation: CSARVEGRGTGELFF.